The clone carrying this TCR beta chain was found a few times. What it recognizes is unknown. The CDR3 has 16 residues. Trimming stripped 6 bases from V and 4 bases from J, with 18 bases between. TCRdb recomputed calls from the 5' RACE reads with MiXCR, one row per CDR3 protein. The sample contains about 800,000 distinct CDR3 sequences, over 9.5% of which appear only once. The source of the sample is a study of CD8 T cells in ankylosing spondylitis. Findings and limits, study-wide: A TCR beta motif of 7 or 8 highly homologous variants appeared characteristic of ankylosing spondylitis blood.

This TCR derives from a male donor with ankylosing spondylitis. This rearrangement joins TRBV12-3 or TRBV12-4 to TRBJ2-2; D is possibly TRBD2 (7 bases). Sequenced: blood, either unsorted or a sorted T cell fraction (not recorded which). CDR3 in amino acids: CASSSGGRGSTGELFF. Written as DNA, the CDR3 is TGTGCCAGCAGCAGTGGGGGGCGCGGGAGCACCGGGGAGCTGTTTTTT.